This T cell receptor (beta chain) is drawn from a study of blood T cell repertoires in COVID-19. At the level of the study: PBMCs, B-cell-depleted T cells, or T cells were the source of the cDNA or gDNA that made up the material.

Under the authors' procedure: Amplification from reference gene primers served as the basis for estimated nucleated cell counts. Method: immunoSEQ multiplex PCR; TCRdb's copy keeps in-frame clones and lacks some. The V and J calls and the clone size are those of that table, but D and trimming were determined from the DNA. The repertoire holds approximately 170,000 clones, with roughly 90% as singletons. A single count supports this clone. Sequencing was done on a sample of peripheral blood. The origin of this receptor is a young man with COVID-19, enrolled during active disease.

Here the CDR3 DNA reads TGTGCCAGCAGTTTTTCTCGGGGAATCAATCAGCCCCAGCATTTT. It codes for CASSFSRGINQPQHF. The chain is built from TRBV28 and TRBJ1-5, with D unclear. The ends were cut back, 3 bases at V and 3 bases at J, with 12 bases in the middle. Looked up from germline, CDR1 is MDHEN and CDR2 is SYDVKM. The CDR3 length is 15 residues.